These 16 T cell receptor beta chains came from one sample sequenced in a study of CD8+CD57+ T cells in acquired aplastic anemia. Profiles of TCR beta VDJ and CDR3 were generated from a genomic DNA template. A single record per CDR3 protein comes from TCRdb applying MiXCR to the reads. Of some 150,000 distinct CDR3 sequences listed, 65% to 75% are singletons. Patients selected for sequencing had displayed CD8+CD57+ cell expansion by flow cytometry. The sample comprised sorted CD4+, CD8+, or CD8+CD57+ T cells (not recorded which) from PBMCs. The receptors here all came from a human donor with aplastic anemia.

V and J are TRBV19 and TRBJ2-1; a possible D gene is TRBD1 (6 bases). The V end lost 10 bases, the J end lost 6 bases, and 19 bases lay between the germline ends. Germline V gene sequence: CDR1 LNHDA, CDR2 SQIVND (reference sequence). This CDR3 comprises 14 residues. The CDR3: CATSPRGGANEQFF. The CDR3 coding sequence is TGTGCCACCAGCCCCAGGGGTGGGGCCAATGAGCAGTTCTTC. Combining the CDR3 with reference TRBV19 and TRBJ2-1 gives the whole variable domain DGGITQSPKYLFRKEGQNVTLSCEQNLNHDAMYWYRQDPGQGLRLIYYSQIVNDFQKGDIAEGYSVSREKKESFPLTVTSAQKNPTAFYLCATSPRGGANEQFFGPGTRLTVL.

The rearrangement uses TRBV20-1 and TRBJ2-7; D remains ambiguous. The germline V gene has CDR1 DFQATT and CDR2 SNEGSKA (reference sequence). The CDR3 length is 13 residues. Trimming took off 5 bases at V and 2 bases at J, with 13 bases between the two ends. CDR3 region: CSAGSGPTYEQYF. The CDR3 DNA follows: TGCAGTGCTGGGTCGGGTCCGACCTACGAGCAGTACTTC.

This chain connects TRBV7-9 to TRBJ1-2; tentative D call: TRBD1 (6 bases). This CDR3 spans 15 amino acids. CDR1 and CDR2 from the germline V gene are SEHNR and FQNEAQ (reference sequence). V lost 7 bases, J lost 8 bases, and 23 bases lay in between. This chain's CDR3 is CASTGQGQFLVGYTF. DNA of the CDR3: TGTGCCAGCACCGGCCAAGGACAGTTTCTTGTGGGCTACACCTTC.

As for this clonotype: The junction differs from germline at one of its ends, possibly a read error. V usage is TRBV7-9 and J usage is TRBJ2-5, with 13 nucleotides matching TRBD2. This CDR3 contains 17 residues. Germline V gene sequence: CDR1 SEHNR, CDR2 FQNEAQ (reference sequence). CDR3 coding DNA: TGTGCCAGCAGCCGGACTAGCGGGAGTGGATCCCAAGAAACCCAGTACTTC. Translating it yields CASSRTSGSGSQETQYF. The whole variable domain, filled in from reference TRBV7-9 and TRBJ2-5, reads DTGVSQNPRHKITKRGQNVTFRCDPISEHNRLYWYRQTLGQGPEFLTYFQNEAQLEKSRLLSDRFSAERPKGSFSTLEIQRTEQGDSAMYLCASSRTSGSGSQETQYFGPGTRLLVL.

The V and J genes are TRBV15 and TRBJ2-7; perhaps TRBD1 as D (6 bases). Deletions cut 0 bases from V and 3 bases from J, with 12 bases between. From germline, CDR1 is LNHNV and CDR2 YYDKDF (reference sequence). CDR3 size: 15 residues. CDR3 nucleotides: TGTGCCACCAGCAGAGATCGGGCAGGGGTCTACGAGCAGTACTTC. Amino acid sequence: CATSRDRAGVYEQYF. The full variable domain, in which reference TRBV15 and TRBJ2-7 provide the parts outside the CDR3, is DAMVIQNPRYQVTQFGKPVTLSCSQTLNHNVMYWYQQKSSQAPKLLFHYYDKDFNNEADTPDNFQSRRPNTSFCFLDIRSPGLGDTAMYLCATSRDRAGVYEQYFGPGTRLTVT.

This clonotype was picked up a small number of times. The V and J genes are TRBV15 and TRBJ2-5; D is undetermined. The germline gives CDR1 LNHNV, CDR2 YYDKDF (reference sequence). CDR3 size: 16 residues. Between the trimmed V and J ends, which lost 0 bases and 5 bases, there was a span of 16 bases. This chain's CDR3 is CATSRDYSIHGETQYF. CDR3 bases: TGTGCCACCAGCAGAGATTACAGCATCCACGGGGAGACCCAGTACTTC.

The chain uses TRBV19 and TRBJ1-5; TRBD1 might be the D (5 bases). Germline V gene sequence: CDR1 LNHDA, CDR2 SQIVND (reference sequence). CDR3 size: 14 residues. With 5 bases removed from V and 7 bases from J, the gap between germline ends came to 15 bases. In nucleotides, the CDR3 is TGTGCCAGTAGTCCGGGCAGGGTGGGACAGCCCCAGCATTTT. The encoded protein is CASSPGRVGQPQHF.

The chain combines TRBV2 with TRBJ2-5, with 7 positions matching TRBD2. The CDR3 is 17 residues long. Per germline, CDR1 SNHLY and CDR2 FYNNEI. With V trimmed by 5 bases and J by 1 base, 13 bases remained unmatched. Here the CDR3 DNA reads TGTGCCAGCAGTCGCTTTAGGGAGGGAAGCGGCCAAGAGACCCAGTACTTC. Its protein product is CASSRFREGSGQETQYF.

The V gene is TRBV20-1, the J gene TRBJ2-3; no clear D gene. CDR3 size: 11 residues. The germline V and J ends were trimmed by 5 bases and 6 bases, with 9 bases remaining between them. The germline V gene has CDR1 DFQATT and CDR2 SNEGSKA (reference sequence). This chain's CDR3 is CSASPEDTQYF. The CDR3 DNA is TGCAGTGCTTCCCCGGAGGATACGCAGTATTTT.

J is TRBJ1-1 and V is TRBV7-9; 9 positions match TRBD1. Germline lookup yields CDR1 SEHNR and CDR2 FQNEAQ (reference sequence). The CDR3 is 15 amino acids. The trim removed 3 bases at V and 1 base at J, leaving 3 bases unmatched. The CDR3 DNA sequence: TGTGCCAGCAGCTTGGGACAGGGACAGAACACTGAAGCTTTCTTT. Amino acids: CASSLGQGQNTEAFF.

The V gene is TRBV20-1, the J gene TRBJ1-1; 10 positions agree with TRBD1. Germline CDR1 reads DFQATT; CDR2 reads SNEGSKA (reference sequence). This CDR3 contains 14 residues. V shed 6 bases and J 3 bases; nucleotides not matched to a gene: 7. This CDR3 reads CSARQGAQDTEAFF. The CDR3 DNA reads as TGCAGTGCCAGACAGGGGGCGCAGGACACTGAAGCTTTCTTT.

Only a few counts were recorded for this clonotype. The rearrangement links TRBV29-1 to TRBJ1-2; weak D call: TRBD1 (5 bases). Germline values: CDR1 SQVTM, CDR2 ANQGSEA. This CDR3 region has 13 residues. V gave up 3 bases and J gave up 4 bases, with 12 bases separating them. DNA of the CDR3: TGCAGCGTTGAGATGGGGGACGGCTATGGCTACACCTTC. As protein: CSVEMGDGYGYTF.

The genes are TRBV9 and TRBJ2-2; D not resolved. Germline V CDR1 and CDR2: SGDLS, YYNGEE. The CDR3 contains 9 residues. V shed 6 bases and J shed 6 bases, with 0 bases lying between them. CDR3 region: CASTGELFF. The CDR3 region has the DNA TGTGCCAGCACCGGGGAGCTGTTTTTT. Full variable domain (rest looked up from reference TRBV9 and TRBJ2-2): DSGVTQTPKHLITATGQRVTLRCSPRSGDLSVYWYQQSLDQGLQFLIQYYNGEERAKGNILERFSAQQFPDLHSELNLSSLELGDSALYFCASTGELFFGEGSRLTVL.

The chain recombines TRBV5-6 with TRBJ2-1; D unresolved. V was cut by 3 bases and J by 5 bases, with 18 bases left in between. The CDR3 extends over 16 amino acids. Germline V lookup: CDR1 SGHDT, CDR2 YYEEEE. The CDR3 sequence: CASSSLGGVGDNEQFF. CDR3 DNA sequence: TGTGCCAGCAGCTCCCTAGGTGGGGTTGGCGACAATGAGCAGTTCTTC.

In this sample, this clonotype turned up a few times. The genes are TRBV7-9 and TRBJ1-6, with no clear D. Germline values: CDR1 SEHNR, CDR2 FQNEAQ (reference sequence). V dropped 3 bases and J dropped 14 bases, with 11 bases sitting between them. CDR3 length: 12 residues. CDR3 DNA sequence: TGTGCCAGCAGCTTGGTTGGGGAAACCCTCCACTTT. This gives the protein CASSLVGETLHF.

The CDR3 DNA follows: TGCAGTGCTAGAGAGGCGGCGGGGGGAGAGCAGTTCTTC. Its protein product is CSAREAAGGEQFF. V and J are TRBV20-1 and TRBJ2-1; 8 positions match TRBD2. Germline values: CDR1 DFQATT, CDR2 SNEGSKA (reference sequence). The CDR3 runs 13 residues. V dropped 0 bases and J dropped 10; count of bases not matched to a gene: 5.